These 29 T cell receptor beta chains originate from one sample sequenced in a study of cytotoxic CD8 clonotypes in ibrutinib-treated CLL. TCRdb's table, derived via immunoSEQ multiplex PCR, lists solely in-frame clones and lacks some. The sample holds about 160,000 clones; 81% are singletons and the top ten take under 2.5%. Sequenced here: PBMCs, sampled after 12 months of ibrutinib treatment. Source of these receptors: a human donor with chronic lymphocytic leukemia.

This chain links TRBV28 with TRBJ1-4; D is possibly TRBD1 (6 bases). CDR3 length: 15 residues. Germline V lookup: CDR1 MDHEN, CDR2 SYDVKM. V was shortened by 5 bases and J by 7 bases, with 17 bases between the two germline ends. CDR3: CASSPPGSGVEKLFF. The CDR3 DNA sequence: TGTGCCAGCAGTCCCCCAGGGTCAGGGGTTGAAAAACTGTTTTTT.

The chain has TRBV12-5 and TRBJ2-4; D perhaps matches TRBD1 (6 bases). The ends were cut back, 5 bases at V and 7 bases at J, with 15 bases in the middle. The V gene's germline CDR1 is LGHNT and CDR2 FRNRAP. CDR3 length equals 14 residues. DNA of the CDR3: TGTGCTAGTGGTCCCCCGACAGGCCAGAACATTCAGTACTTC. Its protein is CASGPPTGQNIQYF. The full variable domain, rest sourced from reference TRBV12-5 and TRBJ2-4, is DARVTQTPRHKVTEMGQEVTMRCQPILGHNTVFWYRQTMMQGLELLAYFRNRAPLDDSGMPKDRFSAEMPDATLATLKIQPSEPRDSAVYFCASGPPTGQNIQYFGAGTRLSVL.

This chain joins TRBV4-3 and TRBJ2-1; D gene uncertain. The CDR3 has 13 amino acids. The germline V gene has CDR1 LGHNA and CDR2 YSLEER. The V and J ends lost 1 base and 9 bases respectively, with 10 bases between them. CDR3 nucleotide sequence: TGCGCCAGCAGCCAAGCAGGAGTCCCTGAGCAGTTCTTC. Amino acid sequence: CASSQAGVPEQFF.

In its sample, this clone was seen a few times. The V call is TRBV10-1, the J call TRBJ1-3; D is uncertain. The CDR3 sequence is 15 residues long. CDR1 is WNHNN and CDR2 is SYGVQD in the germline V gene (reference sequence). Trimming cost V 3 bases and J 3 bases, with 12 bases left between them. CDR3 DNA: TGCGCCAGCAGTGAATGTCAGCACTTTGGAAACACCATATATTTT. It specifies CASSECQHFGNTIYF.

The V call is TRBV28, the J call TRBJ2-7; 9 bases map to TRBD1. CDR3 length equals 15 residues. Germline trimming cut 5 bases from V and 0 bases from J; bases unmatched to any gene: 5. Germline V gene sequence: CDR1 MDHEN, CDR2 SYDVKM. For the CDR3, the DNA is TGTGCCAGCAGTATCCCGGGACAGGGCTCCTACGAGCAGTACTTC. It encodes CASSIPGQGSYEQYF.

The chain links TRBV10-3 to TRBJ1-3; D unresolved. The length of the CDR3 is 17 residues. Germline CDR1 is ENHRY and CDR2 is SYGVKD. The V and J ends lost 3 bases and 4 bases respectively, with 19 bases between them. This chain's CDR3 is CAISETGGRLNGNTIYF. For the CDR3, the DNA is TGTGCCATCAGTGAAACTGGCGGCAGGCTGAACGGAAACACCATATATTTT.

The J gene is TRBJ2-2, the V gene TRBV7-6, with 7 bases lining up with TRBD2. This CDR3 region has 14 residues. Per the germline V gene, CDR1 is SGHVS and CDR2 is FNYEAQ. J lost 2 bases, V lost 6 bases, and 3 bases had no gene match. The CDR3 sequence is CASSRLANTGELFF. The CDR3 DNA reads TGTGCCAGCAGTCGACTAGCTAACACCGGGGAGCTGTTTTTT. Together with reference TRBV7-6 and TRBJ2-2, the CDR3 gives the full variable domain: GAGVSQSPRYKVTKRGQDVALRCDPISGHVSLYWYRQALGQGPEFLTYFNYEAQQDKSGLPNDRFSAERPEGSISTLTIQRTEQRDSAMYRCASSRLANTGELFFGEGSRLTVL.

The chain recombines TRBV19 with TRBJ2-1; TRBD1 matches at 8 bases. There are 15 residues in the CDR3. Germline CDR1 LNHDA, CDR2 SQIVND (reference sequence). V trimming: 7 bases; J trimming: 8 bases; junction bases outside the gene matches: 13. CDR3 residues: CASTTVGQGKDEQFF. The CDR3 nucleotides are TGTGCCAGTACCACTGTAGGACAGGGAAAGGATGAGCAGTTCTTC.

The J gene is TRBJ2-4, the V gene TRBV28; D call uncertain. V lost 6 bases, J lost 1 base, and 13 bases lay in between. This CDR3 region has 15 residues. The germline V gene encodes CDR1 MDHEN and CDR2 SYDVKM. For the CDR3, the DNA is TGTGCCAGCAGCCCCGCTACACGCGCCAAAAACATTCAGTACTTC. Translation: CASSPATRAKNIQYF.

CDR3 in amino acids: CASSYGGLLYQETQYF. The CDR3 DNA is TGTGCCAGCAGTTACGGGGGACTCCTGTACCAAGAGACCCAGTACTTC. This chain connects TRBV28 to TRBJ2-5, with D possibly matching TRBD2 (6 bases). This CDR3 spans 16 amino acids. Germline assignment: CDR1 MDHEN and CDR2 SYDVKM. V was trimmed by 4 bases and J by 0 bases, leaving 15 bases between them.

The V call is TRBV27, the J call TRBJ1-2, with TRBD1 matching 8 bases. The CDR3 extends over 17 amino acids. Per the germline V gene, CDR1 is MNHEY and CDR2 is SMNVEV (reference sequence). V lost 5 bases, J lost 0 bases, and 11 bases stayed unmatched. DNA of the CDR3: TGTGCCAGCAGTACCTACAGGGGGAGCCTCTCTAACTATGGCTACACCTTC. Translated, it gives CASSTYRGSLSNYGYTF.

The chain joins TRBV6-6 to TRBJ1-2; D gene unclear. The V end lost 7 bases, the J end lost 8 bases, and 17 bases lay between the germline ends. The germline CDR1 and CDR2 sequences are MNHNY and SVGAGI (reference sequence). The CDR3 runs 13 residues. The CDR3 sequence is CASNTNDGHGYTF. In DNA form, the CDR3 reads TGTGCCAGCAACACTAACGACGGTCACGGCTACACCTTC.

Only a few counts were recorded for this clone. The rearrangement links TRBV7-3 to TRBJ2-1; 7 bases map to TRBD2. Germline CDR1 and CDR2: SGHTA and FQGTGA. J lost 6 bases, V lost 5 bases, and 13 bases had no gene match. This CDR3 spans 16 amino acids. CDR3 sequence: CASSPSLAAGVNEQFF. In DNA, the CDR3 is TGTGCCAGCAGCCCTTCCCTAGCTGCGGGAGTCAATGAGCAGTTCTTC.

V gene TRBV7-2 combines with J gene TRBJ2-7; D may be TRBD2 (5 bases). Germline V gene data show CDR1 as SGHTA and CDR2 as FQGNSA. Trimming removed 5 bases at V and 9 bases at J, with 17 bases between. There are 13 residues in the CDR3. The chain's CDR3 is CASSPKGRIGQYF. CDR3 nucleotides: TGTGCCAGCAGCCCGAAAGGGAGAATAGGGCAGTACTTC. Full variable domain (missing parts from reference TRBV7-2 and TRBJ2-7): GAGVSQSPSNKVTEKGKDVELRCDPISGHTALYWYRQSLGQGLEFLIYFQGNSAPDKSGLPSDRFSAERTGGSVSTLTIQRTQQEDSAVYLCASSPKGRIGQYFGPGTRLTVT.

Only a few counts were recorded for this clone. The chain couples TRBV18 to TRBJ1-1; D gene ambiguous. Per germline, CDR1 KGHSH and CDR2 LQKENI. This CDR3 has 14 amino acids. V lost 3 bases, J lost 2 bases, and 10 bases lay in between. The CDR3 sequence is CASSPKALNTEAFF. Written as DNA, the CDR3 is TGTGCCAGCTCACCCAAGGCGCTCAACACTGAAGCTTTCTTT.

The V call is TRBV5-1, the J call TRBJ1-4; D is perhaps TRBD1 (6 bases). Germline V lookup: CDR1 SGHRS, CDR2 YFSETQ. There are 16 residues in the CDR3. The V end was cut by 4 bases, the J end by 0 bases, with 13 bases between. CDR3 bases: TGCGCCAGCAGCCGCTCAGGACAGCCAACTAATGAAAAACTGTTTTTT. Amino acid sequence: CASSRSGQPTNEKLFF. The variable domain in full, completed from reference TRBV5-1 and TRBJ1-4, reads KAGVTQTPRYLIKTRGQQVTLSCSPISGHRSVSWYQQTPGQGLQFLFEYFSETQRNKGNFPGRFSGRQFSNSRSEMNVSTLELGDSALYLCASSRSGQPTNEKLFFGSGTQLSVL.

This clone was detected a few times. J is TRBJ1-2 and V is TRBV15, with 10 bases fitting TRBD1. There are 16 residues in the CDR3. The V gene end was trimmed by 1 base and the J gene end by 4 bases; junction bases not matched to a gene: 6. Germline assignment: CDR1 LNHNV and CDR2 YYDKDF (reference sequence). CDR3 DNA sequence: TGTGCCACCAGCAGAGGGGAGACAGGGGGCAGCTATGGCTACACCTTC. As protein: CATSRGETGGSYGYTF.

The chain has TRBV4-2 and TRBJ2-7; D possibly matches TRBD1 or TRBD2 (6 bases each). The CDR3 is made up of 16 amino acids. Between the trimmed V and J ends, which lost 0 bases and 5 bases, there was a span of 17 bases. CDR1 is LGHNA, CDR2 YNFKEQ, per germline. The DNA of the CDR3 is TGTGCCAGCAGCCAAGATAGAGGTACAGGGAGGAACGAGCAGTACTTC. Its protein product is CASSQDRGTGRNEQYF.

The V and J genes are TRBV6-5 and TRBJ1-2; the match to TRBD1 covers 9 bases. With V trimmed by 6 bases and J by 2 bases, 7 bases remained unmatched. This CDR3 has 15 amino acids. Germline loops: CDR1 MNHEY, CDR2 SVGAGI. CDR3 loop: CASSRSGTGNYGYTF. CDR3 nucleotide sequence: TGTGCCAGCAGCAGATCCGGGACAGGGAACTATGGCTACACCTTC.

The V and J genes are TRBV28 and TRBJ1-6; D remains ambiguous. The CDR3 has 15 residues. V was shortened by 7 bases and J by 2 bases, with 12 bases between the two germline ends. The V gene's germline CDR1 is MDHEN and CDR2 SYDVKM. In DNA form, the CDR3 reads TGTGCCAGCATTACGGGATTTCCCTATAATTCACCCCTCCACTTT. It translates to CASITGFPYNSPLHF.

The V and J genes are TRBV27 and TRBJ2-5, with TRBD1 matching over 9 bases. The better agreement between TRBJ2-7 and the DNA end casts doubt on the J call. In germline, CDR1 is MNHEY, CDR2 SMNVEV (reference sequence). This CDR3 has 13 residues. The CDR3 here is CASGPDRGYEQYF. The CDR3 DNA reads TGTGCCAGCGGCCCGGACAGGGGCTACGAGCAGTACTTC.

This clone was counted once. The CDR3 coding sequence is TGTGCCAGCAGGGGGACTGGCGGAACGTACAATGAGCAGTTCTTC. This translates into CASRGTGGTYNEQFF. The J gene is TRBJ2-1, the V gene TRBV2; D perhaps matches TRBD2 (6 bases). The V and J ends lost 6 bases and 4 bases respectively, with 16 bases between them. CDR1 and CDR2 (germline): SNHLY, FYNNEI. This CDR3 comprises 15 residues. The entire variable domain, with the rest obtained from reference TRBV2 and TRBJ2-1, is as follows: EPEVTQTPSHQVTQMGQEVILRCVPISNHLYFYWYRQILGQKVEFLVSFYNNEISEKSEIFDDQFSVERPDGSNFTLKIRSTKLEDSAMYFCASRGTGGTYNEQFFGPGTRLTVL.

As DNA, the CDR3 is TGTGCCAGCTCACCATCTCCGGAAGGCTACACCTTC. The encoded protein is CASSPSPEGYTF. The rearrangement links TRBV18 to TRBJ1-2; D gene ambiguous. The CDR3 is 12 amino acids. V gave up 2 bases and J gave up 8 bases, with 9 bases separating them. Germline V gene lookup returns CDR1 KGHSH and CDR2 LQKENI.

This clone was detected a few times. This chain connects TRBV7-3 to TRBJ2-5, with a weak D call TRBD2 (6 bases). The germline CDR1 and CDR2 sequences are SGHTA and FQGTGA. The CDR3 length is 17 residues. V dropped 0 bases and J dropped 2 bases, with 16 bases sitting between them. CDR3 sequence (DNA): TGTGCCAGCAGCTTAACGGCTCCTAGCGTCAAACAAGAGACCCAGTACTTC. This codes for CASSLTAPSVKQETQYF.

This chain joins TRBV7-2 and TRBJ2-3; 12 positions agree with TRBD2. The length of the CDR3 is 16 residues. V dropped 5 bases and J dropped 0; count of bases not matched to a gene: 3. Per germline, CDR1 SGHTA and CDR2 FQGNSA. CDR3 loop: CASSVGTSGSTDTQYF. CDR3 nucleotide sequence: TGTGCCAGCAGCGTTGGGACTAGCGGGAGCACAGATACGCAGTATTTT. The whole variable domain, filled in from reference TRBV7-2 and TRBJ2-3, reads GAGVSQSPSNKVTEKGKDVELRCDPISGHTALYWYRQSLGQGLEFLIYFQGNSAPDKSGLPSDRFSAERTGGSVSTLTIQRTQQEDSAVYLCASSVGTSGSTDTQYFGPGTRLTVL.

This chain uses TRBV5-4 with TRBJ2-6; tentative D call: TRBD2 (5 bases). Trimming cost V 4 bases and J 2 bases, with 13 bases left between them. The CDR3 runs 16 residues. CDR1 and CDR2 from the germline V gene are SGHNT and YYREEE (reference sequence). In nucleotides, the CDR3 is TGTGCCAGCAGCCTTCGTACGGGGACTGGGGCCAACGTCCTGACTTTC. This encodes CASSLRTGTGANVLTF.

V is TRBV6-5 and J is TRBJ2-1; 11 bases fit TRBD2. Trimming removed 4 bases from V and 4 bases from J; junction bases left unmatched: 6. The germline CDR1 and CDR2 sequences are MNHEY and SVGAGI. The CDR3 totals 16 residues. CDR3 sequence (DNA): TGTGCCAGCAGTTCCGGGACTAGCGGTCGTTACAATGAGCAGTTCTTC. Translating it yields CASSSGTSGRYNEQFF.

This clone was seen a handful of times. This chain connects TRBV2 to TRBJ1-5; 8 positions agree with TRBD1. The CDR3 consists of 13 residues. Germline lookup yields CDR1 SNHLY and CDR2 FYNNEI. The V segment lost 8 bases and the J segment 11 bases; nucleotides outside the gene matches: 11. The CDR3 sequence is CASSTGVVGAQHF. The DNA of the CDR3 is TGTGCCAGCTCGACAGGGGTAGTGGGTGCCCAGCATTTT.

The V gene is TRBV27, the J gene TRBJ2-7, with D possibly TRBD2 on 6 matching bases. Trimming removed 6 bases at V and 3 bases at J, with 12 bases between. Germline lookup yields CDR1 MNHEY and CDR2 SMNVEV (reference sequence). This CDR3 region has 13 residues. The CDR3 here is CASRDPGVYEQYF. The CDR3 DNA reads as TGTGCCAGCAGAGACCCGGGGGTCTACGAGCAGTACTTC.